This T cell receptor (beta chain) was sequenced during a study of blood T cell repertoires in COVID-19 (dated by TCRdb to 2018 to 2021). At the level of the whole study: The collaborator samples originated in the United States, Italy and Spain and spanned the acute and convalescent phases of COVID-19. A freely available public database, intended as a resource for researchers studying the immune response to SARS-CoV-2, is where the repertoires were released. Sample metadata almost always included a de-identified subject ID, COVID-19 status, age in years and sex. Samples came from the ongoing ImmuneRACE study (first 160 participants) plus 1,254 subjects from 6 global collaborators. Subjects who had been exposed to COVID-19, were actively infected with it, or had recovered from it provided the deeply sampled blood TCRbeta repertoires that made up the dataset. The material from the prospective study consisted of cDNA or gDNA derived from T cells, B-cell-depleted T cells, or PBMCs. Where available, HLA class I and class II types were taken from metadata supplied by the sample provider and were not determined by assay-based typing.

TCRbeta CDR3 regions were amplified from genomic DNA using the immunoSEQ Assay, a bias-controlled multiplex PCR. On the study's bioinformatics: Nucleated cell counts per sample were estimated from amplification of reference gene primers within the assay. To quantify the absolute abundance of each unique TCRbeta CDR3 rearrangement, sequence reads were collapsed and filtered. Productive Simpson clonality was computed per sample as the square root of Simpson's diversity index over productive rearrangements. As stored in TCRdb, this immuneACCESS dataset retains in-frame rearrangements with V and J assigned. A fraction of the clones does not appear; measured against another copy, unresolved V genes explain less than half of the discrepancy, and the remainder lacks a known reason. V, J and clone size derive from that table, while D and trimming were established from the DNA sequence. This sample is represented by about 260,000 clones; over 75% of them were singletons. The ten top clones hold over 8.5% of the sample.

General findings and caveats noted by the study authors: The quantity of clinical and demographic metadata differed by source and by participant and was supplied without curation.

Of note for this clone: Its antigen remains undetermined. No quality values exist for individual bases; no much larger clone is one base distant.

Each collaborating institution followed its own protocols to collect whole blood in K2EDTA tubes. For TCRbeta analysis, collaborators shipped samples as frozen whole blood, isolated PBMCs, or DNA extracted from either of those sample types. CDR1 and CDR2 (SGDLS, YYNGEE) derive from the germline V gene. Reading from cysteine to phenylalanine, the CDR3 counts 13 amino acids. The retained sequence is limited to the CDR3, 39 bases, with the frame set at the first base. The germline V end is reduced by 2 bases and the J end by 1 base; junction bases left unmatched: 0. Specimen: peripheral blood. This clonotype was sampled from a human donor in a cohort sampled during active COVID-19. The chain is assembled from TRBV9 and TRBJ2-7; 7 of the junction bases match TRBD2. For the CDR3, the sequence is CASSVGGSYEQYF. The DNA reads TGTGCCAGCAGCGTCGGGGGGTCCTACGAGCAGTACTTC.